This T cell receptor beta chain was sequenced in a study of post-analysis software for immune sequencing data (dated by TCRdb to the mid-2010s). With regard to the full study: Relapsing-remitting, secondary progressive and progressive-relapsing multiple sclerosis were recorded as disease courses, and subtype annotation was lacking for some patients. The patient repertoires were compared against some twelve previously published healthy control repertoires obtained from donors aged roughly 6 to 28 years. A subset of samples was prepared in parallel using single-end sample barcoding, then pooled and co-amplified after Illumina adapter ligation. What the work shows at the level of the full study, not this receptor alone: Strong co-clustering of samples prepared in the same batch was shown by direct clustering with F measure, prompting a batch-effect correction. Roughly 5 TRBV segments, including TRBV5-6, TRBV5-1 and TRBV20-1, were significantly more frequent in patients than controls. The control group was slightly older than the multiple sclerosis patient group. Significantly lower normalized Chao1 diversity was found in multiple sclerosis patients than in controls, suggesting substantial peripheral T-cell clonal expansion.

Library preparation used PCR. The instrument was an Illumina HiSeq 2500. Unique molecular identifiers were incorporated into TCR beta cDNA libraries to reduce PCR and sequencing biases. Approximately 500,000 cDNA molecules were obtained per 1 to 10 million input T cells, so each molecule approximated one T cell. Patient libraries were prepared and sequenced with the same protocol used for the earlier healthy control dataset. Samples belonging to the same batch were prepared together, multiplexed and sequenced on a shared HiSeq lane. Per the authors' processing: MIGEC was used to process the raw barcoded reads, and molecular identifier groups with only a single read were discarded before consensus assembly and CDR3 extraction. VDJtools was used for post-analysis of the clonotype tables, and diversity was normalized by down-sampling every dataset to the size of the smallest sample. In repertoire overlap clustering, CDR3 amino acid sequences, but not nucleotide sequences, were matched to correct batch-related cross-sample contamination. Using fastp trimming at Q25 and MiXCR clonotype assembly, TCRdb reanalyzed the public sequencing data and kept in-frame beta chains. A single entry per CDR3 protein holds the most common genes and DNA from its merged rows. In this record, the V and J calls reflect TCRdb's handling and not the investigators' own analysis. The sample table shows 650,000 to 850,000 distinct CDR3 sequences, and around 46% are seen once. The top ten clones comprise over 4.5% of the sample.

TCR beta repertoires were profiled from peripheral blood of approximately 13 young patients with multiple sclerosis to demonstrate the VDJtools post-analysis software. The patients with multiple sclerosis were children and adolescents between roughly 6 and 15 years of age. Turning to this clonotype: Its binding antigen is unknown. Base qualities are missing; no much larger clone stands one base away.

The CDR3, from cysteine to phenylalanine, totals 14 residues. The only DNA kept is the CDR3, 42 bases in frame from the first base. CDR1 and CDR2 are drawn from the germline V gene (reference sequence): LNHDA, SQIVND. The sequence was obtained from a girl between 5 and 17 years old with multiple sclerosis. The sequenced material came from blood. The sequence joins TRBV19 to TRBJ2-4, with 12 central nucleotides matching TRBD2. The better agreement between TRBJ2-7 and the DNA end casts doubt on the J call. The DNA sequence reads TGTGCCAGTAGTAGGACTAGCGGGGCCCACGAGCAGTACTTC. Its protein reads: CASSRTSGAHEQYF.